This T cell receptor (beta chain) was documented in a study of blood T cells in healthy people across ages. Overall study findings and caveats: Leaving the PBMCs unsorted stopped any conclusive comparison of naive versus antigen-experienced cells.

Trimming stripped 4 bases from V and 5 bases from J, with 12 bases between. The CDR3 runs 13 residues. Germline loops: CDR1 SGHRS, CDR2 YFSETQ. This clonotype was recorded a few times. Its target is unknown. Sample-barcoded 5' priming and a J-beta primer mix drove a second PCR of roughly 7 to 11 cycles. With 12 random nucleotides, a template-switch adaptor tagged each individual cDNA molecule. Via MiXCR, TCRdb re-called the 5' RACE reads, giving one row per CDR3 protein. This table holds about 1,400,000 distinct CDR3 sequences, roughly 45% found once. The rearrangement joins TRBV5-1 to TRBJ2-5, with D tentatively TRBD1 or TRBD2 (5 bases each). The sequenced material came from blood. The clonotype was recovered from a woman younger than 35 in good health. The CDR3 DNA is TGCGCCAGCAGCATCCAGGGACCTGAGACCCAGTACTTC. The encoded protein is CASSIQGPETQYF.